Shown below are 23 T cell receptor beta chains from a single sample sequenced in a study of cytomegalovirus exposure and HLA in healthy donors. The study ran its PCR with 60 Vbeta and 13 Jbeta primers. Sequencing was performed with immunoSEQ multiplex PCR; in TCRdb, only in-frame clones are kept and a portion is missing. The repertoire holds some 200,000 clones, with approximately 88% as singletons. What was sequenced was PBMCs. The receptors were gathered from a boy aged 2 to 10 in good health and CMV-seronegative.

The chain uses TRBV6-1 and TRBJ2-5, with a weak D call TRBD1 (6 bases). Trimming left V 1 base short and J 4 bases short, with 7 bases between. CDR1 is MNHNS and CDR2 is SASEGT in the germline V gene. The CDR3 totals 13 residues. DNA for the CDR3: TGTGCCAGCAGTGAAGTCAGGGGAGAGACCCAGTACTTC. Translation: CASSEVRGETQYF.

The rearrangement joins TRBV4-1 to TRBJ2-5; D ambiguous. CDR1 and CDR2 (germline): MGHRA, YSYEKL. Trimming removed 2 bases from V and 9 bases from J, with 13 bases in between. The CDR3 extends over 13 amino acids. CDR3 coding DNA: TGCGCCAGCAGCCAACCCTCCGTTCGGGCCCAGTACTTC. It yields the protein CASSQPSVRAQYF.

This clone was seen just once. This sequence joins TRBV25-1 and TRBJ2-1; D is unclear. Trimming left V 4 bases short and J 4 bases short, with 8 bases between. Per germline, CDR1 MGHDK and CDR2 SYGVNS. The CDR3 has 13 amino acids. CDR3 in DNA: TGTGCCAGCAGTGCCCAGACTTACAATGAGCAGTTCTTC. Translating it yields CASSAQTYNEQFF.

The gene calls are TRBV5-4 and TRBJ2-1, with 15 bases lining up with TRBD2. CDR3 length: 17 residues. Germline loops: CDR1 SGHNT, CDR2 YYREEE (reference sequence). V trimming: 3 bases; J trimming: 4 bases; junction bases outside the gene matches: 5. The CDR3 nucleotides read TGTGCCAGCAGCTCCGGGACTAGCGGGGGGATTTACAATGAGCAGTTCTTC. Translation gives CASSSGTSGGIYNEQFF.

The V call is TRBV5-1, the J call TRBJ2-2; possibly TRBD1 for D (6 bases). Germline V gene data show CDR1 as SGHRS and CDR2 as YFSETQ. This CDR3 has 17 amino acids. V gave up 0 bases and J gave up 6 bases, with 18 bases separating them. The CDR3 region has the DNA TGCGCCAGCAGCTTGGAACCTAGTATGGGGGCTCCCGGGGAGCTGTTTTTT. Encoded protein: CASSLEPSMGAPGELFF.

This chain uses TRBV29-1 with TRBJ2-1; TRBD2 matches 14 bases. The germline gives CDR1 SQVTM, CDR2 ANQGSEA. This CDR3 contains 13 residues. The trim removed 7 bases at V and 8 bases at J, leaving 4 bases unmatched. The CDR3 DNA sequence: TGCAGCGGGGGGACTAGCGGGGGTTATGAGCAGTTCTTC. Protein sequence: CSGGTSGGYEQFF.

The V and J genes are TRBV4-2 and TRBJ2-1, with D maybe TRBD2 (6 bases). The CDR3 has 15 amino acids. Germline V gives CDR1 LGHNA, CDR2 YNFKEQ. Trimming shortened V by 4 bases and J by 4 bases, and 14 bases separated the two germline ends. In DNA, the CDR3 is TGTGCCAGCAGCCCTGAGGGTGGGGGGTACAATGAGCAGTTCTTC. The encoded protein is CASSPEGGGYNEQFF.

This clone turned up a few times. V is TRBV4-1 and J is TRBJ2-6, with no clear D. The CDR3 runs 14 residues. V was cut by 2 bases and J by 2 bases, with 4 bases left in between. The germline V gene has CDR1 MGHRA and CDR2 YSYEKL. The chain's CDR3 is CASSQQTGANVLTF. CDR3 sequence (DNA): TGCGCCAGCAGCCAACAAACTGGGGCCAACGTCCTGACTTTC.

The chain has TRBV7-9 and TRBJ2-3; 12 bases are shared with TRBD2. V lost 6 bases, J lost 6 bases, and 10 bases stayed unmatched. The CDR3 covers 16 residues. Germline V gene sequence: CDR1 SEHNR, CDR2 FQNEAQ (reference sequence). The CDR3 region has the DNA TGTGCCAGCAGTCCTACTAGCGGGGGGTACGGCGATACGCAGTATTTT. Translation gives CASSPTSGGYGDTQYF. Variable domain in full (rest from reference TRBV7-9 and TRBJ2-3): DTGVSQNPRHKITKRGQNVTFRCDPISEHNRLYWYRQTLGQGPEFLTYFQNEAQLEKSRLLSDRFSAERPKGSFSTLEIQRTEQGDSAMYLCASSPTSGGYGDTQYFGPGTRLTVL.

CDR3 region: CASSLIPAEAFF. CDR3 in DNA: TGTGCCAGCAGCTTAATTCCCGCTGAAGCTTTCTTT. This sequence joins TRBV7-9 and TRBJ1-1; no clear D gene. CDR1 and CDR2 from the germline V gene are SEHNR and FQNEAQ (reference sequence). The CDR3 consists of 12 residues. V shed 2 bases and J shed 6 bases, with 7 bases lying between them.

The chain links TRBV4-1 to TRBJ1-4, with D maybe TRBD1 (6 bases). Germline V lookup: CDR1 MGHRA, CDR2 YSYEKL. The CDR3 sequence is 14 residues long. With 6 bases removed from V and 4 bases from J, the gap between germline ends came to 12 bases. CDR3 bases: TGCGCCAGCAGAGCTGGACAGAGTAATGAAAAACTGTTTTTT. Its protein product is CASRAGQSNEKLFF.

The genes are TRBV7-9 and TRBJ2-1, with 9 bases that match TRBD2. From germline, CDR1 is SEHNR and CDR2 FQNEAQ (reference sequence). This CDR3 contains 14 residues. The J segment lost 2 bases and the V segment lost 5 bases, leaving 1 base of the junction unmatched. CDR3: CASSGGGAYNEQFF. Written as DNA, the CDR3 is TGTGCCAGCAGCGGCGGGGGGGCCTACAATGAGCAGTTCTTC.

The CDR3 DNA reads as TGTGCCAGCAGGGAGGACAGGGGCACCTACGAGCAGTACTTC. It specifies CASREDRGTYEQYF. The chain recombines TRBV6-5 with TRBJ2-7, with TRBD1 identical over 9 bases. Germline CDR1 is MNHEY and CDR2 is SVGAGI. The CDR3 is 14 residues long. V lost 6 bases, J lost 2 bases, and 5 bases stayed unmatched.

The chain carries TRBV6-5 and TRBJ2-7; TRBD1 matches 7 bases. The CDR3 extends over 13 amino acids. Germline V gives CDR1 MNHEY, CDR2 SVGAGI. V lost 4 bases, J lost 2 bases, and 2 bases stayed unmatched. The CDR3 here is CASSSTGPYEQYF. CDR3 in DNA: TGTGCCAGCAGTTCGACAGGGCCCTACGAGCAGTACTTC.

V is TRBV6-1 and J is TRBJ2-7, with 9 bases aligning to TRBD2. Germline CDR1 and CDR2: MNHNS and SASEGT. There are 16 residues in the CDR3. V trimming: 0 bases; J trimming: 5 bases; junction bases outside the gene matches: 8. The DNA of the CDR3 is TGTGCCAGCAGTGAAGCGTGGATCGCTAGCGGGGACGAGCAGTACTTC. Protein sequence: CASSEAWIASGDEQYF.

The V call is TRBV28, the J call TRBJ2-7; possible D gene TRBD2, 5 bases. Trimming cost V 4 bases and J 4 bases, with 11 bases left between them. The V gene's germline CDR1 is MDHEN and CDR2 SYDVKM. This CDR3 has 13 residues. CDR3 sequence (DNA): TGTGCCAGCAGTTCAGAGCGGTTATACGAGCAGTACTTC. Protein product: CASSSERLYEQYF.

CDR3 sequence: CAWSLGTGQPQHF. For the CDR3, the DNA is TGTGCCTGGAGCCTAGGTACAGGGCAGCCCCAGCATTTT. The J gene is TRBJ1-5, the V gene TRBV30; possibly TRBD1 for D (6 bases). Per germline, CDR1 GTSNPN and CDR2 SVGIG (reference sequence). The CDR3 totals 13 residues. V lost 3 bases to trimming and J lost 7 bases, with 13 bases between them.

The J gene is TRBJ1-1, the V gene TRBV7-9; D is unclear. The CDR3 has 13 residues. Per the germline V gene, CDR1 is SEHNR and CDR2 is FQNEAQ (reference sequence). The ends were cut back, 1 base at V and 4 bases at J, with 7 bases in the middle. DNA of the CDR3: TGTGCCAGCAGCTTAGATTCCAGCACTGAAGCTTTCTTT. This translates into CASSLDSSTEAFF.

This chain connects TRBV6-1 to TRBJ1-1; no firm D call. The CDR3 extends over 14 amino acids. V was clipped by 2 bases and J by 6 bases, with 13 bases between them. CDR1 is MNHNS and CDR2 is SASEGT in the germline V gene. The DNA for the CDR3 is TGTGCCAGCAGTGAATGGTTCGGGGTGGCTGAAGCTTTCTTT. It translates to CASSEWFGVAEAFF.

This clone has just one count. This chain connects TRBV19 to TRBJ2-3, with D perhaps TRBD2 (7 bases). Looked up from germline, CDR1 is LNHDA and CDR2 is SQIVND (reference sequence). This CDR3 is 17 amino acids long. V was clipped by 4 bases and J by 0 bases, with 17 bases between them. CDR3 DNA sequence: TGTGCCAGTAGTACGGGGAGGGGGTGGCTGAGCACAGATACGCAGTATTTT. As protein: CASSTGRGWLSTDTQYF.

This clone was found once. The chain is built from TRBV11-1 and TRBJ2-7; D call uncertain. V was clipped by 0 bases and J by 5 bases, with 8 bases between them. The CDR3 covers 13 residues. Germline loops: CDR1 SGHAT, CDR2 FQDESV (reference sequence). The CDR3 region is CASSLAGSNEQYF. CDR3 in DNA: TGTGCCAGCAGCTTAGCGGGCAGCAACGAGCAGTACTTC.

V usage is TRBV6-5 and J usage is TRBJ1-2, with D unresolved. Trimming took 0 bases from V and 4 from J, leaving 6 bases between them. Germline V gene lookup returns CDR1 MNHEY and CDR2 SVGAGI. This CDR3 has 13 residues. CDR3 sequence: CASSYSLSYGYTF. The CDR3 DNA reads as TGTGCCAGCAGTTACTCGCTCAGCTATGGCTACACCTTC.

The rearrangement joins TRBV12-5 to TRBJ1-2; 9 bases line up with TRBD1. V was clipped by 5 bases and J by 4 bases; unmatched bases: 8. CDR3 length: 15 amino acids. Germline V gene data show CDR1 as LGHNT and CDR2 as FRNRAP. The CDR3 protein is CASGIGTGGGYGYTF. CDR3 nucleotide sequence: TGTGCTAGTGGTATCGGAACAGGGGGCGGCTATGGCTACACCTTC.